This is a list of T cell receptor beta chains from one sample in a study of T cell changes during pregnancy in multiple sclerosis. TCRdb's copy holds only in-frame clones and misses some; the assay was immunoSEQ multiplex PCR. The profile shows around 62,000 clones, about nine tenths of them singletons. Material: peripheral blood, obtained in the first trimester of pregnancy. These receptors were taken from a female donor with multiple sclerosis, enrolled in a pregnancy study. Both conserved end residues are part of each CDR3. A D gene is named only where the DNA matches it firmly. The size entry is marked missing in some rows and otherwise reads once, few, many or a size class.

TRBV9,-,-,TRBJ2-1,TGTGCCAGCAACGGCGGGGACTTCTACAATGAGCAGTTCTTC,CASNGGDFYNEQFF
TRBV30,TRBD2,-,TRBJ2-1,TGTGCCTGGAGTTATAGCGGGGGGGCCTACAATGAGCAGTTCTTC,CAWSYSGGAYNEQFF
TRBV6-5,-,-,TRBJ1-6,TGTGCCAGCAGTTACTCGAAACAGCTTGGTTCACCCCTCCACTTT,CASSYSKQLGSPLHF
TRBV7-8,TRBD1,-,TRBJ2-7,TGTGCCAGCAGACAACCGGGACAGGGCTACGAGCAGTACTTC,CASRQPGQGYEQYF
TRBV6-5,TRBD1,few,TRBJ1-6,TGTGCCAGCAGTTACTCGATAGGGGGCGGTTCACCCCTCCACTTT,CASSYSIGGGSPLHF
TRBV7-9,-,-,TRBJ2-7,TGTGCCAGCAGCGCAAGACTTCTATACGAGCAGTACTTC,CASSARLLYEQYF
TRBV6-6,-,-,TRBJ2-3,TGTGCCAGCAGTTACAGGGGCAGTAGCACAGATACGCAGTATTTT,CASSYRGSSTDTQYF
TRBV19,-,-,TRBJ2-7,TGTGCCAGTAGTAGAGCGACGGGTCGAGAGGAGCAGTACTTC,CASSRATGREEQYF
TRBV5-1,-,-,TRBJ1-5,TGCGCCAGCAGCCTTGTGGAGGGGTTGGGCCCCCAGCATTTT,CASSLVEGLGPQHF
TRBV27,-,-,TRBJ2-3,TGTGCCAGCAGTTTATCGAATCCGAGCTCGGTTACGCAGTATTTT,CASSLSNPSSVTQYF
TRBV30,-,-,TRBJ2-7,TGTGCCTGGAGTGTACGAGGGATCGGGGAGCAGTACTTC,CAWSVRGIGEQYF
TRBV14,-,-,TRBJ2-3,TGTGCCAGCAGTTTGTCTGGACTATATACGCAGTATTTT,CASSLSGLYTQYF
TRBV7-2,-,-,TRBJ2-3,TGTGCCAGCAGCTTAAGGGAGTTTAGACCCACAGATACGCAGTATTTT,CASSLREFRPTDTQYF
TRBV5-1,-,-,TRBJ1-1,TGCGCCAGCAGCTCTCGCCTAAATCCGGAGAGGAGGGGCACTGAAGCTTTCTTT,CASSSRLNPERRGTEAFF
TRBV25-1,TRBD1,-,TRBJ1-2,TGTGCCAGCAGTGAAGCGGGGACAGGGGATGCCGGGGGCTACACCTTC,CASSEAGTGDAGGYTF
TRBV7-3,-,-,TRBJ1-4,TGTGCCAGCAGCCTTACAGGGAATGAAAAACTGTTTTTT,CASSLTGNEKLFF
TRBV12-5,TRBD1,-,TRBJ1-5,TGTGCTAGTGGTTTGGTCCTCAGGGGGCGAAATCAGCCCCAGCATTTT,CASGLVLRGRNQPQHF
TRBV15,-,-,TRBJ1-2,TGTGCCACCAGCAGAGATGGAGTCGCTAGGCGTAACTATGGCTACACCTTC,CATSRDGVARRNYGYTF
TRBV5-1,-,-,TRBJ1-1,TGCGCCAGCAGCACCCCGGGACATGCCAACATTGAAGCTTTCTTT,CASSTPGHANIEAFF
TRBV11-2,TRBD1,-,TRBJ1-1,TGTGCCAGCAGCTTGGACAGGAGGAACACTGAAGCTTTCTTT,CASSLDRRNTEAFF
TRBV5-6,TRBD2,-,TRBJ2-1,TGTGCCAGCAGCTTAATTAGCGGGGGCTCTAATGAGCAGTTCTTC,CASSLISGGSNEQFF
TRBV7-6,TRBD2,-,TRBJ2-1,TGTGCCAGCAGCCTTTTCGGACTAGCAGAAATTTACAATGAGCAGTTCTTC,CASSLFGLAEIYNEQFF
TRBV2,-,-,TRBJ1-1,TGTGCCAGCAGGCAGGGGAGCACTGAAGCTTTCTTT,CASRQGSTEAFF
TRBV5-8,TRBD1,-,TRBJ2-7,TGTGCCAGCAGCCGGGGACAGAGGACCTACGAGCAGTACTTC,CASSRGQRTYEQYF
TRBV14,-,-,TRBJ1-1,TGTGCCAGCAGCCAGGTCGTAGGGGGTCGGTACACTGAAGCTTTCTTT,CASSQVVGGRYTEAFF
TRBV5-1,TRBD2,-,TRBJ2-1,TGCGCCAGCAGCCCGGGGCTAGCGGGACCGTACAATGAGCAGTTCTTC,CASSPGLAGPYNEQFF
TRBV27,-,-,TRBJ1-1,TGTGCCAGCAGTTCCTTAAACTCGAACACTGAAGCTTTCTTT,CASSSLNSNTEAFF
TRBV9,TRBD2,-,TRBJ2-1,TGTGCCAGCAGCCCCCGACTAGCGGGGGAGTACAATGAGCAGTTCTTC,CASSPRLAGEYNEQFF
TRBV19,TRBD1,-,TRBJ1-1,TGTGCCACTACAACCGGGACAGGGTCACCGACTGAAGCTTTCTTT,CATTTGTGSPTEAFF
TRBV7-2,-,-,TRBJ2-5,TGTGCCAGCAGCTTAAGCGGTCGGGAGACCCAGTACTTC,CASSLSGRETQYF
TRBV5-1,-,-,TRBJ1-1,TGCGCCAGCAAAACCAACAGGGACGACGGCACTGAAGCTTTCTTT,CASKTNRDDGTEAFF
TRBV7-6,-,-,TRBJ2-7,TGTGCCAGCAGCGGTCCCCACGGCGGCTCCTACGAGCAGTACTTC,CASSGPHGGSYEQYF
TRBV7-8,TRBD1,-,TRBJ2-1,TGTGCCAGCAGCATGGACAGGGCCCCCCAGTTCTTC,CASSMDRAPQFF
TRBV18,-,few,TRBJ1-2,TGTGCCAGCTCATCCCCGAACCAGGGAAATCTATATGGCTACACCTTC,CASSSPNQGNLYGYTF
TRBV20-1,-,-,TRBJ2-1,TGCAGTGCTAGCGGGTACAATGAGCAGTTCTTC,CSASGYNEQFF
TRBV10-1,-,-,TRBJ2-5,TGCGCCAGCAGTGAGGGTGAATATAGTCAAGAGACCCAGTACTTC,CASSEGEYSQETQYF
TRBV5-1,TRBD1,-,TRBJ2-5,TGCGCCAGCAGCTTGGGGGACAGGGGGATGGCGGAGACCCAGTACTTC,CASSLGDRGMAETQYF
TRBV30,-,-,TRBJ1-1,TGTGCCTGGAGGGCGGGGGGGGACACTGAAGCTTTCTTT,CAWRAGGDTEAFF
TRBV2,-,once,TRBJ2-7,TGTGCCAGCAGTTCCCAGGGGGGACGATACGAGCAGTACTTC,CASSSQGGRYEQYF
TRBV7-9,TRBD1,once,TRBJ1-4,TGTGCCAGCAGCTTAGTATCACCGGGACAGGGGATTGAAAAACTGTTTTTT,CASSLVSPGQGIEKLFF
TRBV10-3,TRBD1,once,TRBJ2-2,TGTGCTCTGAGGGACAGCCGAAACACCGGGGAGCTGTTTTTT,CALRDSRNTGELFF
TRBV28,TRBD2,-,TRBJ2-1,TGTGCCAGCAGACTAGCGGGAGAAGGGAGTGAGCAGTTCTTC,CASRLAGEGSEQFF
TRBV2,TRBD2,-,TRBJ2-2,TGTGCCAGCAGCACGGGGGGGGGCCGCTTCCCCGGGGAGCTGTTTTTT,CASSTGGGRFPGELFF
TRBV27,TRBD2,medium-sized,TRBJ2-3,TGTGCCAGCAGTTTACTTGTGGGGGTAGCGGGACCTCGATCCCCACGGACAGATACGCAGTATTTT,CASSLLVGVAGPRSPRTDTQYF
TRBV25-1,-,few,TRBJ1-1,TGTGCCAGCAGTGAATATCCGGACACTGAAGCTTTCTTT,CASSEYPDTEAFF
TRBV5-1,-,once,TRBJ2-2,TGCGCCAGCAGCAATCGGGACACCGGGGAGCTGTTTTTT,CASSNRDTGELFF
TRBV10-3,TRBD2,-,TRBJ2-7,TGTGCCATCAGTGAAGGCGGGAGGATCTACGAGCAGTACTTC,CAISEGGRIYEQYF
TRBV6-6,TRBD1,-,TRBJ1-2,TGTGCCAGCTGGACAGGGGATTATGGCTACACCTTC,CASWTGDYGYTF
TRBV10-3,TRBD1,-,TRBJ1-2,TGTGCCATCAGTGACCACGGGGGGGACAGGGGTATTATCTATGGCTACACCTTC,CAISDHGGDRGIIYGYTF
TRBV10-2,-,-,TRBJ2-3,TGCGCCAGCAGTGAGTTCTTGGGCGGGACTCTGCAGTATTTT,CASSEFLGGTLQYF
TRBV7-2,TRBD2,-,TRBJ2-7,TGTGCCAGCAGCCGACCGGGGGGGGCGCCTTTCTCCTACGAGCAGTACTTC,CASSRPGGAPFSYEQYF
TRBV6-5,-,-,TRBJ1-4,TGTGCCAGCAGTTACGGCACAGGTGAAAAACTGTTTTTT,CASSYGTGEKLFF
TRBV27,-,-,TRBJ2-2,TGTGCCAGCAGTGGAGGACTGATGAACACCGGGGAGCTGTTTTTT,CASSGGLMNTGELFF
TRBV7-9,TRBD2,-,TRBJ2-1,TGTGCCAGCAGGTCTAGCGGGGGCGGTTTTGATGAGCAGTTCTTC,CASRSSGGGFDEQFF
TRBV7-9,-,-,TRBJ1-4,TGTGCCAGCAGCCCCGGACAGATTGCAACTAATGAAAAACTGTTTTTT,CASSPGQIATNEKLFF
TRBV2,-,-,TRBJ1-2,TGTGCCAGCAGTGAAAACAGCTATCTATGGGGCTACACCTTC,CASSENSYLWGYTF
TRBV5-4,TRBD1,-,TRBJ2-7,TGTGCCAGCAGCACAGCCCCGGGGCCAGGGGGCTTAGGGGAGCAGTACTTC,CASSTAPGPGGLGEQYF
TRBV6-5,TRBD1,-,TRBJ2-7,TGTGCCACAGTGGGACAGACCACCTACGAGCAGTACTTC,CATVGQTTYEQYF